A single sample gave rise to the 20 T cell receptor beta chains below, sequenced in a study of shared clonotypes between healthy human individuals. Sequencing was performed with immunoSEQ multiplex PCR; in TCRdb, only in-frame clones are kept and a portion is missing. The data contain some 2,500,000 clones, about 90% of them singletons. Sample: naive CD4+ T cells from PBMCs. The subset is: CD45RA+ positively selected. Receptor source: a man between 18 and 35 years old in good health. Some clones in this sample may be carry-over from other donors' samples.

The chain couples TRBV12-5 to TRBJ1-1, with unresolved D. The CDR3 loop spans 13 amino acids. Germline lookup yields CDR1 LGHNT and CDR2 FRNRAP. The ends were cut back, 4 bases at V and 4 bases at J, with 10 bases in the middle. In nucleotides, the CDR3 is TGTGCTAGTGGTTCCGGACCGGGCACTGAAGCTTTCTTT. This sequence encodes CASGSGPGTEAFF.

The chain uses TRBV4-2 and TRBJ2-1, with 12 bases identical to TRBD2. Trimming at V came to 5 bases and at J to 4 bases, leaving 6 bases not matched to a gene. The CDR3 runs 16 residues. Per the germline V gene, CDR1 is LGHNA and CDR2 is YNFKEQ. This CDR3 is CASSAMTSGSYNEQFF. The CDR3 DNA reads as TGTGCCAGCAGCGCAATGACTAGCGGGAGTTACAATGAGCAGTTCTTC.

The chain combines TRBV19 with TRBJ1-5; D ambiguous. Trimming pared 2 bases from V and 0 bases from J, leaving 8 bases between. Germline CDR1 reads LNHDA; CDR2 reads SQIVND (reference sequence). CDR3 length: 15 amino acids. The CDR3 region is CASSILTDSNQPQHF. The CDR3 DNA sequence: TGTGCCAGTAGTATATTAACAGATAGCAATCAGCCCCAGCATTTT.

The chain uses TRBV9 and TRBJ2-5; 11 nucleotides agree with TRBD2. Germline CDR1 and CDR2: SGDLS and YYNGEE. The V and J ends lost 4 bases and 5 bases, in that order; junction bases with no gene match: 10. The CDR3 length is 16 residues. Here the CDR3 reads CASSSRLAGWGETQYF. The CDR3 bases are TGTGCCAGCAGCTCTCGACTAGCGGGATGGGGGGAGACCCAGTACTTC.

The J gene is TRBJ1-2, the V gene TRBV7-3; 8 positions match TRBD1. Trimming removed 5 bases from V and 4 bases from J; junction bases left unmatched: 9. Germline loops: CDR1 SGHTA, CDR2 FQGTGA. The CDR3 contains 15 residues. The CDR3 here is CASSRTGWESYGYTF. The CDR3 DNA sequence: TGTGCCAGCAGCCGGACAGGGTGGGAGAGCTATGGCTACACCTTC.

The chain employs TRBV18 and TRBJ2-1; 11 nucleotides match TRBD2. Germline-derived CDR1 and CDR2 are KGHSH and LQKENI. V gave up 5 bases and J gave up 6 bases; unmatched junction bases: 6. There are 15 residues in the CDR3. The CDR3 DNA is TGTGCCAGCTCATCGGGACTAGCGGAGACCAATGAGCAGTTCTTC. Translated, it gives CASSSGLAETNEQFF.

This clone was seen a few times. This chain uses TRBV10-3 with TRBJ2-2, with 8 bases fitting TRBD2. J lost 5 bases, V lost 4 bases, and 6 bases had no gene match. Per the germline V gene, CDR1 is ENHRY and CDR2 is SYGVKD. The CDR3 has 15 amino acids. The CDR3 bases are TGTGCCATCAGTGGGGCTAGCGGGCAGACCGGGGAGCTGTTTTTT. Amino acids: CAISGASGQTGELFF.

To note about this clone: This same CDR3 is encoded by further DNA sequences in the sample. The chain combines TRBV5-1 with TRBJ2-3; D is perhaps TRBD1 (6 bases). Per the germline V gene, CDR1 is SGHRS and CDR2 is YFSETQ. Trimming removed 2 bases at V and 2 bases at J, with 9 bases between. This CDR3 comprises 14 residues. CDR3 nucleotides: TGCGCCAGCAGCTTAGGACAGATCACAGATACGCAGTATTTT. It codes for CASSLGQITDTQYF.

This rearrangement joins TRBV28 to TRBJ2-1, with a possible D match to TRBD1 (6 bases). The CDR3 is 13 residues long. V lost 6 bases to trimming and J lost 3 bases, with 9 bases between them. Germline V gives CDR1 MDHEN, CDR2 SYDVKM. The CDR3 DNA reads as TGTGCCAGCAGACAGGGTTTCTACAATGAGCAGTTCTTC. Its protein product is CASRQGFYNEQFF.

The genes are TRBV28 and TRBJ2-5, with D perhaps being TRBD1 or TRBD2 (6 bases each). The V gene lost 5 bases and the J gene lost 5 bases, with 18 bases spanning the gap. This CDR3 comprises 15 residues. The germline CDR1 and CDR2 sequences are MDHEN and SYDVKM. CDR3 nucleotides: TGTGCCAGCAGTCAGCTCGGGGGCACTACGGAGACCCAGTACTTC. As protein: CASSQLGGTTETQYF. Complete variable domain (other parts from reference TRBV28 and TRBJ2-5): DVKVTQSSRYLVKRTGEKVFLECVQDMDHENMFWYRQDPGLGLRLIYFSYDVKMKEKGDIPEGYSVSREKKERFSLILESASTNQTSMYLCASSQLGGTTETQYFGPGTRLLVL.

Worth noting for this clone: Other DNA sequences in this specimen translate into the identical CDR3. V usage is TRBV27 and J usage is TRBJ1-5; D unclear. V was trimmed by 2 bases and J by 4 bases, leaving 12 bases between them. Germline lookup yields CDR1 MNHEY and CDR2 SMNVEV (reference sequence). The CDR3 has 15 amino acids. In nucleotides, the CDR3 is TGTGCCAGCAGTTTAACGGGTGGTGGGAATCAGCCCCAGCATTTT. Translated, it gives CASSLTGGGNQPQHF.

This sequence joins TRBV27 and TRBJ2-3; D is perhaps TRBD1 (5 bases). Germline V CDR1 and CDR2: MNHEY, SMNVEV (reference sequence). This CDR3 has 16 amino acids. V was trimmed by 11 bases and J by 0 bases, leaving 21 bases between them. For the CDR3, the DNA is TGTGCCGGCTACCGCAAGGGGCCCCACAGCACAGATACGCAGTATTTT. It yields the protein CAGYRKGPHSTDTQYF.

The chain joins TRBV6-1 to TRBJ1-2, with TRBD1 matching 7 bases. The J segment lost 3 bases and the V segment lost 9 bases, leaving 7 bases of the junction unmatched. This CDR3 is 13 amino acids long. Germline V CDR1 and CDR2: MNHNS, SASEGT. CDR3 DNA sequence: TGTGCCAGTCTACAGGGGACGTACTATGGCTACACCTTC. It is translated as CASLQGTYYGYTF.

This clone was seen only a few times. The rearrangement uses TRBV30 and TRBJ1-1; no reliable D call. Germline CDR1 and CDR2: GTSNPN and SVGIG (reference sequence). The CDR3 contains 11 residues. Trimming removed 7 bases from V and 11 bases from J, with 17 bases in between. The CDR3: CALVLRTWAFF. CDR3 nucleotides: TGTGCCTTAGTACTCCGGACCTGGGCTTTCTTT.

Remarks on this clone: Other DNA sequences in this sample translate to the same CDR3. The chain recombines TRBV30 with TRBJ2-1, with TRBD1 identical over 9 bases. CDR1 is GTSNPN and CDR2 is SVGIG in the germline V gene (reference sequence). The ends lost 0 bases at V and 7 bases at J; junction bases unmatched: 4. This CDR3 comprises 14 residues. CDR3 in amino acids: CAWSVDRGVNEQFF. As DNA, the CDR3 is TGTGCCTGGAGTGTAGACAGGGGGGTGAATGAGCAGTTCTTC.

This clone was found once. The same CDR3 also results from other DNA sequences found in this sample. V is TRBV18 and J is TRBJ1-5; D gene ambiguous. V was trimmed by 2 bases and J by 5 bases, leaving 7 bases between them. CDR1 and CDR2 from the germline V gene are KGHSH and LQKENI. The CDR3 spans 13 residues. In DNA, the CDR3 is TGTGCCAGCTCACCAGGTAGAGATCAGCCCCAGCATTTT. Translated: CASSPGRDQPQHF. Variable domain in full (rest from reference TRBV18 and TRBJ1-5): NAGVMQNPRHLVRRRGQEARLRCSPMKGHSHVYWYRQLPEEGLKFMVYLQKENIIDESGMPKERFSAEFPKEGPSILRIQQVVRGDSAAYFCASSPGRDQPQHFGDGTRLSIL.

The CDR3, as DNA: TGTGCCAGCAGTCCTAGACAGGGGGACTATGGCTACACCTTC. It codes for CASSPRQGDYGYTF. The rearrangement uses TRBV6-1 and TRBJ1-2; TRBD1 aligns across 9 bases. V lost 5 bases and J lost 3; bases outside the gene matches: 4. The length of the CDR3 is 14 residues. Per germline, CDR1 MNHNS and CDR2 SASEGT.

The gene calls are TRBV25-1 and TRBJ2-3, with TRBD2 matching 7 bases. V lost 9 bases and J lost 0; bases outside the gene matches: 9. Germline CDR1 and CDR2: MGHDK and SYGVNS. There are 15 residues in the CDR3. The CDR3 loop reads CASGPSGASTDTQYF. The DNA of the CDR3 is TGTGCCAGTGGTCCTAGCGGAGCTAGCACAGATACGCAGTATTTT.

The gene calls are TRBV9 and TRBJ2-1; 14 bases agree with TRBD2. Germline V lookup: CDR1 SGDLS, CDR2 YYNGEE. V dropped 4 bases and J dropped 4; count of bases not matched to a gene: 4. There are 16 residues in the CDR3. CDR3 sequence (DNA): TGTGCCAGCAGCCCGACTAGCGGGAGGGGTTACAATGAGCAGTTCTTC. It translates to CASSPTSGRGYNEQFF.

The genes are TRBV14 and TRBJ2-7, with D possibly matching TRBD2 (6 bases). Germline CDR1 is SGHDN and CDR2 is FVKESK. V was pared by 7 bases and J by 7 bases, with 20 bases between. This CDR3 region has 14 residues. The CDR3 coding sequence is TGTGCCAGCACGAGGTCCCGGGAGTCGGCAGAGCAGTACTTC. It is translated as CASTRSRESAEQYF.